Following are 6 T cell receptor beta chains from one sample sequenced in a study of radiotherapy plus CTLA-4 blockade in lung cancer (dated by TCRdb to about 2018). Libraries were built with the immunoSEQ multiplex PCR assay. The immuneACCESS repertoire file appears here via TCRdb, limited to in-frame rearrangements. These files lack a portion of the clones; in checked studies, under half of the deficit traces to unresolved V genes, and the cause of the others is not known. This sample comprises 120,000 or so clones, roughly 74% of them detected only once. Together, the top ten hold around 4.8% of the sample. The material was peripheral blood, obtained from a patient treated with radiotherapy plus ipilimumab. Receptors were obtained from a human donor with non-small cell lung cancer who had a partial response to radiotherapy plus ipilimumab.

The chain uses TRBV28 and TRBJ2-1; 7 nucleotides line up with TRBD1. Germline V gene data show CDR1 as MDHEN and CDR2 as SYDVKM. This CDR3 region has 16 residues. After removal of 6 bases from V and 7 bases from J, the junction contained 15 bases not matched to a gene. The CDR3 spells CASRGLDRVSLNEQFF. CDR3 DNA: TGTGCCAGCAGGGGTCTCGACAGGGTATCGCTGAATGAGCAGTTCTTC.

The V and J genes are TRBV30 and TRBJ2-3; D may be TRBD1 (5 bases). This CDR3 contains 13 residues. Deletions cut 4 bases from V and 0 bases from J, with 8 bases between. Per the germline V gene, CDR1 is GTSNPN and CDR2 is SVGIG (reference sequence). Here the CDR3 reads CAWTRDSTDTQYF. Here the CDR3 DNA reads TGTGCCTGGACCAGGGATAGCACAGATACGCAGTATTTT.

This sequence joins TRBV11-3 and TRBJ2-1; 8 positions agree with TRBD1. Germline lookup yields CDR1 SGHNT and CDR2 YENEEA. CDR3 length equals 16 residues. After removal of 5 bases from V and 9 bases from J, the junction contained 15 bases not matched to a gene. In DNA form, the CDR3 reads TGTGCCAGCAGCCCCAAGACAGGGGCCAGTTTTGGTGAGCAGTTCTTC. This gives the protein CASSPKTGASFGEQFF.

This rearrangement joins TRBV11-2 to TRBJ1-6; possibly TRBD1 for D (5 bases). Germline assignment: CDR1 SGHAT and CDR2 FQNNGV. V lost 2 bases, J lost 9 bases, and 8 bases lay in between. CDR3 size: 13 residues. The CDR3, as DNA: TGTGCCAGCAGCTTATTGGGGGGTTCACCCCTCCACTTT. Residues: CASSLLGGSPLHF.

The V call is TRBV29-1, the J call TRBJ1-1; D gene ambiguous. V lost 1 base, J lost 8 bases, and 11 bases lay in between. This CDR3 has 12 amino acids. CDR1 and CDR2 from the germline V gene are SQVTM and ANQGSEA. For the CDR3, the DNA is TGCAGCGTTGAAGCTGCGATGGAGGAAGCTTTCTTT. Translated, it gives CSVEAAMEEAFF.

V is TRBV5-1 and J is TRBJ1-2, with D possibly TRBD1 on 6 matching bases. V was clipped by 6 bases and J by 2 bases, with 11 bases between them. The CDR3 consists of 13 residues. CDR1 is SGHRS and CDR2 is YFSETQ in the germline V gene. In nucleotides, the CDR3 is TGCGCCAGCACCCCCACAGGGAACTATGGCTACACCTTC. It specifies CASTPTGNYGYTF.